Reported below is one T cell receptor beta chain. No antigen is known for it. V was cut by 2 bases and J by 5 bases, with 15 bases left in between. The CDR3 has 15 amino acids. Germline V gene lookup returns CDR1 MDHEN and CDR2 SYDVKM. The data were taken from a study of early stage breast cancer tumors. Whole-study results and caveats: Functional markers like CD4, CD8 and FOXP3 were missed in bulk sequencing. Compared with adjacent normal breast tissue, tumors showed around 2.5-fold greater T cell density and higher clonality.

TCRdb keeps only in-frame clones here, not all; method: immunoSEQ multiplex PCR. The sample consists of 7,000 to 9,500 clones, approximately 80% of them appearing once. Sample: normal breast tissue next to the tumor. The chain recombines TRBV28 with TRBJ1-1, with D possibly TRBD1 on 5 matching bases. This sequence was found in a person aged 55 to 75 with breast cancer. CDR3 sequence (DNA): TGTGCCAGCAGTTTAACCGGGACGAGCGTAACTGAAGCTTTCTTT. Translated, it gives CASSLTGTSVTEAFF.